Following are 32 T cell receptor beta chains from one sample sequenced in a study of cytomegalovirus exposure and HLA in healthy donors. Primers: 60 Vbeta forward and 13 Jbeta reverse. Sequencing used immunoSEQ multiplex PCR; TCRdb keeps in-frame clones, though not all of them. Here the sample table reports tens of thousands of clones. Specimen: PBMCs. The receptors shown here come from a woman in her twenties or thirties in good health and CMV-seronegative.

V and J are TRBV6-7 and TRBJ2-7; 8 nucleotides align to TRBD1. TRBV6-7 is marked as an open reading frame, function uncertain. V was clipped by 5 bases and J by 0 bases; unmatched bases: 3. The CDR3 extends over 14 amino acids. CDR3 amino acids: CASSRQGSSYEQYF. Here the CDR3 DNA reads TGTGCCAGCAGTCGACAGGGGAGCTCCTACGAGCAGTACTTC.

The chain joins TRBV4-2 to TRBJ2-3; the match to TRBD1 covers 7 bases. The CDR3 totals 16 residues. Unmatched junction bases numbered 7, after V lost 1 base and J lost 3 bases. In germline, CDR1 is LGHNA, CDR2 YNFKEQ. The CDR3 loop is CASSQGRTGPTDTQYF. The DNA for the CDR3 is TGTGCCAGCAGCCAAGGTCGGACAGGCCCAACAGATACGCAGTATTTT.

V gene TRBV5-1 combines with J gene TRBJ1-1; D gene ambiguous. Germline-derived CDR1 and CDR2 are SGHRS and YFSETQ. CDR3 size: 12 residues. V lost 3 bases, J lost 1 base, and 4 bases lay in between. CDR3 sequence: CASSSGNTEAFF. DNA for the CDR3: TGCGCCAGCAGCTCAGGGAACACTGAAGCTTTCTTT.

With regard to this clone: The same CDR3 also results from other DNA sequences found in this sample. The V and J genes are TRBV30 and TRBJ1-6; D call uncertain. Trimming left V 0 bases short and J 9 bases short, with 12 bases between. This CDR3 region has 14 residues. The germline CDR1 and CDR2 sequences are GTSNPN and SVGIG (reference sequence). The CDR3 region is CAWSVAVYSSPLHF. The CDR3 nucleotides read TGTGCCTGGAGTGTAGCGGTATACAGTTCACCCCTCCACTTT.

The gene calls are TRBV10-3 and TRBJ2-7, with D possibly matching TRBD2 (6 bases). The V gene's germline CDR1 is ENHRY and CDR2 SYGVKD. The CDR3 covers 14 residues. The V gene lost 2 bases and the J gene lost 6 bases, with 14 bases spanning the gap. The CDR3 protein is CAISEQGEVGEQYF. Written as DNA, the CDR3 is TGTGCCATCAGTGAGCAAGGGGAGGTAGGCGAGCAGTACTTC.

CDR3 sequence reads: CASSQDGGGQETQYF. CDR3 in DNA: TGCGCCAGCAGCCAAGATGGGGGGGGCCAAGAGACCCAGTACTTC. V and J are TRBV4-1 and TRBJ2-5; TRBD2 matches at 7 bases. This CDR3 spans 15 amino acids. With V trimmed by 0 bases and J by 1 base, 2 bases remained unmatched. Germline-derived CDR1 and CDR2 are MGHRA and YSYEKL.

This chain's CDR3 is CASSVRTGELFF. The CDR3 DNA follows: TGTGCCAGCAGCGTACGCACCGGGGAGCTGTTTTTT. The chain carries TRBV9 and TRBJ2-2, with D unclear. The CDR3 covers 12 residues. Germline values: CDR1 SGDLS, CDR2 YYNGEE. V was shortened by 1 base and J by 4 bases, with 2 bases between the two germline ends.

V and J are TRBV29-1 and TRBJ2-7, with TRBD1 matching 7 bases. Unmatched junction bases numbered 6, after V lost 4 bases and J lost 3 bases. Germline CDR1 SQVTM, CDR2 ANQGSEA. CDR3 size: 13 residues. CDR3 sequence (DNA): TGCAGCGTTGCGGAAAGGGGGCTCTACGAGCAGTACTTC. Translating it yields CSVAERGLYEQYF.

The rearrangement uses TRBV19 and TRBJ1-2; 7 bases are shared with TRBD1. The CDR3 loop spans 12 amino acids. The V gene's germline CDR1 is LNHDA and CDR2 SQIVND (reference sequence). Losses at the gene ends were 6 bases for V and 6 bases for J; bases not matched to a gene: 4. The CDR3 sequence: CASSPDRDGYTF. In DNA, the CDR3 is TGTGCCAGTAGCCCTGACAGGGATGGCTACACCTTC. Complete variable domain (other parts from reference TRBV19 and TRBJ1-2): DGGITQSPKYLFRKEGQNVTLSCEQNLNHDAMYWYRQDPGQGLRLIYYSQIVNDFQKGDIAEGYSVSREKKESFPLTVTSAQKNPTAFYLCASSPDRDGYTFGSGTRLTVV.

CDR3 DNA sequence: TGTGCCGGGGCGAAGGGGTCAGCCTCCCGCTATGGCTACACCTTC. Its translation: CAGAKGSASRYGYTF. This chain connects TRBV30 to TRBJ1-2; possibly TRBD1 for D (5 bases). V lost 8 bases and J 4 bases, leaving 23 bases between the germline ends. The CDR3 has 15 residues. Germline loops: CDR1 GTSNPN, CDR2 SVGIG (reference sequence).

The chain recombines TRBV30 with TRBJ1-2; 12 nucleotides agree with TRBD1. The CDR3 runs to 17 residues. In germline, CDR1 is GTSNPN, CDR2 SVGIG (reference sequence). V shed 0 bases and J 4 bases; nucleotides not matched to a gene: 9. This CDR3 is CAWSVRDRGRGSYGYTF. The CDR3 region has the DNA TGTGCCTGGAGTGTCCGGGACAGGGGGCGGGGTAGCTATGGCTACACCTTC.

The V and J genes are TRBV6-5 and TRBJ2-5; tentatively, D is TRBD2 (6 bases). The germline V gene encodes CDR1 MNHEY and CDR2 SVGAGI. Trimming left V 4 bases short and J 4 bases short, with 10 bases between. The CDR3 length is 13 residues. The CDR3 coding sequence is TGTGCCAGCAGTTTCTTAGCGGCAGAGACCCAGTACTTC. Its translation is CASSFLAAETQYF.

The chain is built from TRBV4-2 and TRBJ2-2, with TRBD2 identical over 10 bases. The germline V gene has CDR1 LGHNA and CDR2 YNFKEQ. The CDR3 runs to 16 residues. V lost 5 bases and J lost 2; bases outside the gene matches: 5. CDR3 nucleotides: TGTGCCAGCAGCGCAGGGACTAGCGATAACACCGGGGAGCTGTTTTTT. This translates into CASSAGTSDNTGELFF.

The rearrangement uses TRBV7-2 and TRBJ1-1; TRBD1 might be the D (6 bases). Germline CDR1 is SGHTA and CDR2 is FQGNSA. This CDR3 region has 15 residues. V was cut by 3 bases and J by 4 bases, with 15 bases left in between. The CDR3 sequence is CASSFQGSGVTEAFF. For the CDR3, the DNA is TGTGCCAGCAGCTTCCAGGGGAGTGGTGTCACTGAAGCTTTCTTT. Filled out from reference TRBV7-2 and TRBJ1-1, the complete variable domain reads GAGVSQSPSNKVTEKGKDVELRCDPISGHTALYWYRQSLGQGLEFLIYFQGNSAPDKSGLPSDRFSAERTGGSVSTLTIQRTQQEDSAVYLCASSFQGSGVTEAFFGQGTRLTVV.

Considering frequency, this clone is medium-sized. The V and J genes are TRBV6-4 and TRBJ2-1, with 11 bases lining up with TRBD2. Per the germline V gene, CDR1 is MRHNA and CDR2 is SNTAGT. The length of the CDR3 is 16 residues. V was pared by 4 bases and J by 6 bases, with 8 bases of the junction left unmatched. For the CDR3, the DNA is TGTGCCAGCAGTGTCGAAACTAGCGGGAGCCTCAATGAGCAGTTCTTC. It codes for CASSVETSGSLNEQFF.

This chain joins TRBV5-6 and TRBJ1-2; maybe TRBD1 (6 bases). This CDR3 is 12 amino acids long. From germline, CDR1 is SGHDT and CDR2 YYEEEE. V was pared by 5 bases and J by 4 bases, with 9 bases between. The CDR3 is CASRPGVYGYTF. The CDR3, as DNA: TGTGCCAGCAGACCAGGGGTCTATGGCTACACCTTC.

The rearrangement links TRBV30 to TRBJ2-5; a weak D match, TRBD1 (5 bases). Trimming stripped 6 bases from V and 0 bases from J, with 11 bases between. The CDR3 runs to 13 residues. Germline V CDR1 and CDR2: GTSNPN, SVGIG (reference sequence). CDR3 loop: CACHRRNQETQYF. The DNA of the CDR3 is TGTGCCTGCCACAGGAGAAACCAAGAGACCCAGTACTTC.

V is TRBV5-1 and J is TRBJ2-2; 11 nucleotides line up with TRBD2. From germline, CDR1 is SGHRS and CDR2 YFSETQ. CDR3 length: 17 amino acids. With 1 base clipped from V and 1 base from J, the junction kept 3 bases outside the gene matches. CDR3 in DNA: TGCGCCAGCAGCTTGAAACTAGCGGGGGAGAACACCGGGGAGCTGTTTTTT. Protein sequence: CASSLKLAGENTGELFF.

The V gene is TRBV4-1, the J gene TRBJ1-2; TRBD1 agrees at 11 bases. The CDR3 spans 16 residues. CDR1 and CDR2 (germline): MGHRA, YSYEKL. V lost 4 bases to trimming and J lost 4 bases; unmatched junction nucleotides: 8. The CDR3 nucleotides are TGCGCCAGCAGCCTCGTACCCGGGACAGGGGGCTATGGCTACACCTTC. This sequence encodes CASSLVPGTGGYGYTF.

V is TRBV19 and J is TRBJ1-2, with TRBD1 matching 9 bases. The germline V gene has CDR1 LNHDA and CDR2 SQIVND (reference sequence). The CDR3 contains 14 residues. With V trimmed by 5 bases and J by 8 bases, 9 bases remained unmatched. This chain's CDR3 is CASSFTGQGYGYTF. The CDR3 DNA reads TGTGCCAGTAGTTTTACGGGACAGGGTTACGGCTACACCTTC.

CDR3 amino acids: CASSTDSSTEAFF. DNA of the CDR3: TGTGCCAGCTCAACCGACAGTTCCACTGAAGCTTTCTTT. This rearrangement joins TRBV18 to TRBJ1-1; a possible D gene is TRBD1 (5 bases). In germline, CDR1 is KGHSH, CDR2 LQKENI. This CDR3 has 13 amino acids. Trimming cost V 5 bases and J 4 bases, with 11 bases left between them.

The chain has TRBV7-2 and TRBJ2-1; possible D gene TRBD1, 6 bases. Trimming removed 3 bases at V and 7 bases at J, with 13 bases between. CDR1 is SGHTA and CDR2 is FQGNSA in the germline V gene. The CDR3 is 14 residues long. For the CDR3, the DNA is TGTGCCAGCAGCTTCGACAGGTTCGCAAATGAGCAGTTCTTC. Translation gives CASSFDRFANEQFF.

V usage is TRBV20-1 and J usage is TRBJ1-2, with D possibly matching TRBD1 (5 bases). V lost 5 bases and J 6 bases, leaving 7 bases between the germline ends. Looked up from germline, CDR1 is DFQATT and CDR2 is SNEGSKA (reference sequence). The CDR3 is 10 amino acids. The chain's CDR3 is CSAGTDGYTF. CDR3 bases: TGCAGTGCTGGGACTGATGGCTACACCTTC.

V gene TRBV29-1 combines with J gene TRBJ2-3; 10 nucleotides align to TRBD2. V shed 4 bases, J shed 1 base, and the junction held 2 bases outside the gene matches. Germline CDR1 is SQVTM and CDR2 is ANQGSEA. This CDR3 region has 14 residues. DNA for the CDR3: TGCAGCGTTGGCCTAGCGGGGGGCACAGATACGCAGTATTTT. Its protein is CSVGLAGGTDTQYF.

The gene calls are TRBV5-1 and TRBJ2-1; the D gene is possibly TRBD2 (5 bases). V was clipped by 4 bases and J by 7 bases, with 15 bases between them. Per germline, CDR1 SGHRS and CDR2 YFSETQ. The length of the CDR3 is 14 residues. CDR3 protein: CASSREGLMNEQFF. The DNA of the CDR3 is TGCGCCAGCAGCCGAGAGGGCCTGATGAATGAGCAGTTCTTC.

The chain is built from TRBV30 and TRBJ2-1; the D gene is possibly TRBD1 (5 bases). The V gene's germline CDR1 is GTSNPN and CDR2 SVGIG (reference sequence). Trimming removed 5 bases at V and 4 bases at J, with 15 bases between. This CDR3 spans 14 amino acids. The DNA for the CDR3 is TGTGCCTGGGCAGGGCGTCAAAAGTACAATGAGCAGTTCTTC. Its translation is CAWAGRQKYNEQFF. Combining the CDR3 with reference TRBV30 and TRBJ2-1 gives the whole variable domain SQTIHQWPATLVQPVGSPLSLECTVEGTSNPNLYWYRQAAGRGLQLLFYSVGIGQISSEVPQNLSASRPQDRQFILSSKKLLLSDSGFYLCAWAGRQKYNEQFFGPGTRLTVL.

The gene calls are TRBV19 and TRBJ2-7, with 9 bases that match TRBD1. V was clipped by 6 bases and J by 3 bases; unmatched bases: 3. The CDR3 is 13 residues long. From germline, CDR1 is LNHDA and CDR2 SQIVND (reference sequence). CDR3 DNA: TGTGCCAGTAGCCCGGACAGGGGCTACGAGCAGTACTTC. Protein: CASSPDRGYEQYF.

This chain joins TRBV4-1 and TRBJ1-1, with 8 nucleotides matching TRBD1. J gave up 10 bases and V 1 base, and 8 bases lay outside the gene matches. The V gene's germline CDR1 is MGHRA and CDR2 YSYEKL. The CDR3 covers 14 residues. The CDR3 loop reads CASSQVRTGYGAFF. The CDR3 DNA is TGCGCCAGCAGCCAAGTTCGGACAGGGTACGGAGCTTTCTTT.

The V and J genes are TRBV29-1 and TRBJ1-2; no clear D. Germline CDR1 is SQVTM and CDR2 is ANQGSEA. CDR3 length: 13 amino acids. V was cut by 7 bases and J by 2 bases, with 14 bases left in between. The CDR3 protein is CSARAGSNYGYTF. The CDR3 DNA reads as TGCAGCGCCCGAGCGGGTTCGAACTATGGCTACACCTTC.

V and J are TRBV7-6 and TRBJ2-7, with 9 positions matching TRBD1. The CDR3 loop spans 15 amino acids. V lost 5 bases to trimming and J lost 7 bases; unmatched junction nucleotides: 12. Looked up from germline, CDR1 is SGHVS and CDR2 is FNYEAQ. The CDR3 sequence: CASSARTGELREQYF. In DNA, the CDR3 is TGTGCCAGCAGCGCCAGGACAGGGGAGTTGAGGGAGCAGTACTTC.

This chain links TRBV5-1 with TRBJ2-3, with 7 nucleotides matching TRBD1. V gave up 0 bases and J gave up 2 bases; unmatched junction bases: 3. Germline loops: CDR1 SGHRS, CDR2 YFSETQ. The CDR3 extends over 15 amino acids. CDR3 coding DNA: TGCGCCAGCAGCTTGGCGGGACAGTCCACAGATACGCAGTATTTT. It yields the protein CASSLAGQSTDTQYF. Full variable domain (rest looked up from reference TRBV5-1 and TRBJ2-3): KAGVTQTPRYLIKTRGQQVTLSCSPISGHRSVSWYQQTPGQGLQFLFEYFSETQRNKGNFPGRFSGRQFSNSRSEMNVSTLELGDSALYLCASSLAGQSTDTQYFGPGTRLTVL.

The rearrangement links TRBV7-2 to TRBJ2-7; D call uncertain. V was cut by 2 bases and J by 7 bases, with 9 bases left in between. From germline, CDR1 is SGHTA and CDR2 FQGNSA. The CDR3 contains 12 residues. CDR3 in amino acids: CASSLPSFEQYF. The CDR3 coding sequence is TGTGCCAGCAGCTTACCCTCCTTTGAGCAGTACTTC.